This T cell receptor (beta chain) appears in the sequencing data of a study of blood T cell repertoires in COVID-19 (dated by TCRdb to the early 2020s). Turning to the overall study: Collaborator samples came from the United States, Italy and Spain and covered acute and convalescent phases of COVID-19. The material from the prospective study consisted of cDNA or gDNA derived from T cells, B-cell-depleted T cells, or PBMCs. Where available, HLA class I and class II types were taken from metadata supplied by the sample provider and were not determined by assay-based typing. The repertoires were released in a freely available public database meant as a resource for research on the immune response to SARS-CoV-2. Subjects who had been exposed to COVID-19, were actively infected with it, or had recovered from it provided the deeply sampled blood TCRbeta repertoires that made up the dataset. Sample metadata almost always included a de-identified subject ID, COVID-19 status, age in years and sex. Samples came from the ongoing ImmuneRACE study (first 160 participants) plus 1,254 subjects from 6 global collaborators. The full study reports these points: Clinical and demographic metadata were provided uncurated, with the amount varying by source and participant.

Enrolling through a virtual design, the prospective study's participants ranged in age from roughly 18 to 90 years and lived across 24 United States geographic areas. In the prospective study, cohorts were assigned on the basis of participant-reported clinical history obtained from a screening survey and a study questionnaire. For ImmuneRACE Cohort 3, a participant was defined as recovered based on two consecutive negative NP/OP PCR tests, clearance by a healthcare professional, or resolution of symptoms. In the prospective study, mobile phlebotomists collected whole blood, serum and a nasopharyngeal or oropharyngeal swab from each participant. Additional blood draws and questionnaires over an approximately 2-month period could optionally be provided by prospective study participants. Before DNA extraction, blood samples from the prospective study were shipped at room temperature or frozen. From the germline V gene, CDR1 is SQVTM and CDR2 is ANQGSEA. The CDR3 spans 13 residues, from the cysteine through the phenylalanine. Only the CDR3 part of the read is kept: 39 bases, read in frame from the first base. V drops 6 bases and J drops 0 bases, leaving 12 bases in between.

TCRbeta CDR3 regions were amplified from genomic DNA using the immunoSEQ Assay, a bias-controlled multiplex PCR. The source study handled its data this way. Within the assay, amplification of reference gene primers was used to estimate how many nucleated cells each sample contained. To quantify the absolute abundance of each unique TCRbeta CDR3 rearrangement, sequence reads were collapsed and filtered. Productive Simpson clonality was computed per sample as the square root of Simpson's diversity index over productive rearrangements. The table was pulled from immuneACCESS by TCRdb, which kept in-frame rearrangements only. Such tables lose some clones; where checked, under half of the loss comes from unresolved V genes, and the rest has no known cause. Clone size and V and J calls were adopted from that table, with D and trimming inferred from the DNA. The sample has approximately 440,000 clones on record, 87% of them singletons. The ten top clones hold about 0.65% of the sample.

Details on this clone: The antigen it binds to is not known. Per-base quality was not reported, and no clone a single base away is much larger than it.

The sequenced sample consisted of PBMCs or T cells enriched from blood (not recorded which). The sequence was obtained from a woman aged 18-35 years who had recovered from COVID-19. Here the chain combines TRBV29-1 and TRBJ2-7; tentative D gene TRBD2, with 6 bases matching. The base sequence is TGCAGCGTCCAGGGACTTTACTCCTACGAGCAGTACTTC. It is translated as CSVQGLYSYEQYF.